Sequencing of this T cell receptor (beta chain) was carried out in a study of T cells in Graves' hyperthyroidism and ophthalmopathy. TCR beta CDR3 regions were amplified from RNA transcripts. The HTBI primer set served for first-round RT-PCR of the TCR CDR3. TCRdb re-called the multiplex PCR reads through MiXCR, storing one row per CDR3 protein. The sample records hundreds of thousands of distinct CDR3 sequences, about a sixth being singletons. The V end lost 0 bases, the J end lost 4 bases, and 9 bases lay between the germline ends. Per the germline V gene, CDR1 is MNHEY and CDR2 is SVGAGI. This CDR3 contains 14 residues. This clonotype was counted a few times.

The chain is built from TRBV6-5 and TRBJ1-1; D is undetermined. Material: blood. This sequence originates from a woman in her 30s with Graves' hyperthyroidism. The CDR3 DNA sequence: TGTGCCAGCAGTTACTCGAAATTACTCACTGAAGCTTTCTTT. It translates to CASSYSKLLTEAFF.